These T cell receptor beta chains were read from a single sample in a study of cytomegalovirus exposure and HLA in healthy donors. Profiled with immunoSEQ multiplex PCR; TCRdb holds only in-frame clones, not every one. The sample carries 97,000 or so clones, over 65% recorded once. The sequenced material came from PBMCs. These receptors all stem from a man aged 35 to 55 in good health and CMV-seronegative. The CDR3 runs from the conserved cysteine through the conserved F or W. A D gene is named only where the DNA matches it firmly.

D gene,J gene,V gene,CDR3 protein
TRBD1,TRBJ1-3,TRBV5-1,CASSLAGQGVPGNTIYF
NA,TRBJ2-3,TRBV2,CASLGGETDTQYF
NA,TRBJ2-2,TRBV2,CASRLTSPGELFF
TRBD1,TRBJ1-4,TRBV5-1,CASSSNVGQDEKLFF
TRBD1,TRBJ1-3,TRBV5-1,CASSKLCGRDREIRTIYF
TRBD1,TRBJ2-7,TRBV27,CASSPRQGYYYEQYF
TRBD1,TRBJ2-6,TRBV7-2,CASSLTGQAFSGANVLTF
TRBD1,TRBJ1-4,TRBV10-3,CAISDPDRGLNEKLFF
TRBD2,TRBJ2-3,TRBV11-2,CASSLDLSGVGTDTQYF
NA,TRBJ2-7,TRBV19,CASRVGGHAEQYF
TRBD1,TRBJ1-6,TRBV6-5,CASSYSPGGPLHF
TRBD2,TRBJ2-7,TRBV9,CASSLLGTSGGSSYEQYF
TRBD1,TRBJ2-7,TRBV2,CASSVPGQSYEQYF
NA,TRBJ2-2,TRBV4-1,CASSGPGYGAGELFF
TRBD1,TRBJ2-3,TRBV27,CASSSPETGATDTQYF
NA,TRBJ1-2,TRBV29-1,CSVATNYGYTF
NA,TRBJ1-3,TRBV5-6,CASSLISSGNTIYF
NA,TRBJ1-3,TRBV30,CAWSGTGLVGNTIYF
TRBD2,TRBJ2-7,TRBV5-1,CASSLTNLRQAGGEQYF
NA,TRBJ1-5,TRBV4-3,CASSPQGSNQPQHF
NA,TRBJ2-2,TRBV15,CATSRGATSNRELFF
NA,TRBJ1-6,TRBV5-1,CASSSKTSGGQTNSPLHF
TRBD2,TRBJ2-3,TRBV6-1,CASSEEGGGGPNTDTQYF
NA,TRBJ2-5,TRBV11-2,CASSLSLAAETQYF
TRBD1,TRBJ2-1,TRBV5-6,CASSWGTAFYNEQFF
NA,TRBJ2-7,TRBV9,CASSVGIGGTYEQYF
TRBD2,TRBJ2-5,TRBV28,CASSSGEAGETQYF
NA,TRBJ1-4,TRBV18,CASSPFDSRNEKLFF
NA,TRBJ1-2,TRBV6-6,CASSYSSRHRNYGYTF
NA,TRBJ2-2,TRBV5-1,CASSLSPSGNTGELFF
TRBD2,TRBJ2-5,TRBV27,CASNSGGVGETQYF
TRBD2,TRBJ2-1,TRBV29-1,CSVDTSGGVEQFF
NA,TRBJ2-1,TRBV15,CATTNRGRGLIDEQFF